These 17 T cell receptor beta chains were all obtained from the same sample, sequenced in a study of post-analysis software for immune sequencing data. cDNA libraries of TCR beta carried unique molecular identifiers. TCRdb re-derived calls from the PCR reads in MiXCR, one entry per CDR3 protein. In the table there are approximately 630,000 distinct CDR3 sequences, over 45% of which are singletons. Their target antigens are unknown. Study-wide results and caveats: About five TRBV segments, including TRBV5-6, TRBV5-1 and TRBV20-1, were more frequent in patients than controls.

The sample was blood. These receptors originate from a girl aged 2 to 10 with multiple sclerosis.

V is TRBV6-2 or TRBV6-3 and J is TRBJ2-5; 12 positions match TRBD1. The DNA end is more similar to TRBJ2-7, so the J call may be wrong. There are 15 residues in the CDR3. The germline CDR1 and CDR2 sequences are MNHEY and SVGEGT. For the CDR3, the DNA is TGTGCCAGCAGAGCCGGGACAGGGGGCTGGGACGAGCAGTACTTC. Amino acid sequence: CASRAGTGGWDEQYF.

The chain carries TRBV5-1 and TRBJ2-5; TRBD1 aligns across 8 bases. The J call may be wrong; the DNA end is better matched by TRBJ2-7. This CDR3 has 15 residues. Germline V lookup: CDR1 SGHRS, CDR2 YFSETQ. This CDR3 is CASSLYQDRAYEQYF. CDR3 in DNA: TGCGCCAGCAGCTTGTATCAGGACAGGGCCTACGAGCAGTACTTC.

The CDR3 reads CASSLFKGAHEQYF. For the CDR3, the DNA is TGTGCCAGCAGTTTATTTAAGGGGGCCCACGAGCAGTACTTC. J is TRBJ2-7 and V is TRBV27, with 7 bases matching TRBD1. V dropped 1 base and J dropped 5; count of bases not matched to a gene: 5. The CDR3 is made up of 14 amino acids. Per the germline V gene, CDR1 is MNHEY and CDR2 is SMNVEV (reference sequence).

In DNA form, the CDR3 reads TGTGCCAGCTCGACTAGCCTTACCCGCACAGATACGCAGTATTTT. Protein: CASSTSLTRTDTQYF. This chain connects TRBV11-2 to TRBJ2-3, with TRBD2 matching 7 bases. With V trimmed by 8 bases and J by 1 base, 9 bases remained unmatched. The CDR3 has 15 residues. Germline CDR1 reads SGHAT; CDR2 reads FQNNGV.

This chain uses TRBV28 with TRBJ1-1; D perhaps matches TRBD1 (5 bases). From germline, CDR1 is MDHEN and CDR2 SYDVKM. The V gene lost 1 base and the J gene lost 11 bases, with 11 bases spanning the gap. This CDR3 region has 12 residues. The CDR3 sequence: CASSLFDREAFF. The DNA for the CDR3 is TGTGCCAGCAGTTTATTTGACAGAGAGGCTTTCTTT. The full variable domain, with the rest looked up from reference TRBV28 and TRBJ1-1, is DVKVTQSSRYLVKRTGEKVFLECVQDMDHENMFWYRQDPGLGLRLIYFSYDVKMKEKGDIPEGYSVSREKKERFSLILESASTNQTSMYLCASSLFDREAFFGQGTRLTVV.

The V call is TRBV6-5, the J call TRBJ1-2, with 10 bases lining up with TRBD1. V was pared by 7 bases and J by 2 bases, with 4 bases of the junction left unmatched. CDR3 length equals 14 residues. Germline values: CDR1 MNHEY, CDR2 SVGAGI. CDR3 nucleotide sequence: TGTGCCAGCACCCCGACAGGGGGCAACTATGGCTACACCTTC. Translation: CASTPTGGNYGYTF.

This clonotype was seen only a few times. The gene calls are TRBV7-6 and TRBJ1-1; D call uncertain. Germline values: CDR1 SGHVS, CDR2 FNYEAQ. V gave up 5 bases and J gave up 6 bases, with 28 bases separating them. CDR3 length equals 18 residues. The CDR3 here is CASSPTGLGVYAVAEAFF. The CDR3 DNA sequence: TGTGCCAGCAGCCCCACGGGTTTGGGAGTGTATGCGGTTGCTGAAGCTTTCTTT.

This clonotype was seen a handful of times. CDR3 region: CASSRELGHPSSYEQYF. CDR3 nucleotide sequence: TGTGCCAGCAGCCGAGAACTGGGACATCCGAGCTCCTACGAGCAGTACTTC. The chain combines TRBV14 with TRBJ2-7; possible D gene TRBD1, 6 bases. V was shortened by 4 bases and J by 0 bases, with 19 bases between the two germline ends. This CDR3 is built from 17 residues. CDR1 SGHDN and CDR2 FVKESK come from the germline V gene.

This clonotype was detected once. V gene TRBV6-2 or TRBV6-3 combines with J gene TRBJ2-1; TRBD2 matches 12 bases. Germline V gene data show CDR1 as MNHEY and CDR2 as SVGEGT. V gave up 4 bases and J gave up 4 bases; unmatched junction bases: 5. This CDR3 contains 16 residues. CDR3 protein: CASSSRLAGAYNEQFF. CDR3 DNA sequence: TGTGCCAGCAGTTCTCGACTAGCGGGGGCGTACAATGAGCAGTTCTTC.

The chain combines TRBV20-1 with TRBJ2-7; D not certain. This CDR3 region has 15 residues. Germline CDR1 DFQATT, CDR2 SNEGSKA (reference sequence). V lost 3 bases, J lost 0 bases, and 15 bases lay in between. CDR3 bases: TGCAGTGCTAGCGCCGGCTTTAGGGCCTCCTACGAGCAGTACTTC. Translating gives CSASAGFRASYEQYF.

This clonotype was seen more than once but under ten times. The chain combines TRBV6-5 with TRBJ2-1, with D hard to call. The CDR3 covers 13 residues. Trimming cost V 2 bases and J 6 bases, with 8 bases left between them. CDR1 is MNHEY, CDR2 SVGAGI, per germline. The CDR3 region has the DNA TGTGCCAGCAGTTACGACCCTCGCAATGAGCAGTTCTTC. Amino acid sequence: CASSYDPRNEQFF.

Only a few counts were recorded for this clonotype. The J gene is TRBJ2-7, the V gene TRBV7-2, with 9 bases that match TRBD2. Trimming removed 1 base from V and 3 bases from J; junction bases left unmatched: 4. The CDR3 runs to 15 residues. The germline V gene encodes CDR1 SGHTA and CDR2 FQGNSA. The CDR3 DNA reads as TGTGCCAGCAGCTTAGGCGGGGGGGATGGCTACGAGCAGTACTTC. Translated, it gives CASSLGGGDGYEQYF.

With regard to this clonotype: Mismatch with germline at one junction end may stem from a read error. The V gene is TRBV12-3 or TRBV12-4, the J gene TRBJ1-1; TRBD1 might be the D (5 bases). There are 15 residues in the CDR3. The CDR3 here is CASNLDSLMNTEAFF. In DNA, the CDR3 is TGCGCCAGCAACCTCGACAGCCTCATGAACACTGAAGCTTTCTTT.

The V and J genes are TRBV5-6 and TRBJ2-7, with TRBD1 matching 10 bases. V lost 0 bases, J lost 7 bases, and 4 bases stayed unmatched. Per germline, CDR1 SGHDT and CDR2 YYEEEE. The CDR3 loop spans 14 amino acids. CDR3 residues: CASSLARDRGEQYF. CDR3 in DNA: TGTGCCAGCAGCTTGGCCAGGGACAGGGGTGAGCAGTACTTC.

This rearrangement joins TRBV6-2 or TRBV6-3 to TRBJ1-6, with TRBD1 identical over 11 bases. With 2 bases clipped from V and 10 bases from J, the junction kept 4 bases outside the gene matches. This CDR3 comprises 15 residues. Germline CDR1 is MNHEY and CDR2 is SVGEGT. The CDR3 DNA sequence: TGTGCCAGCAGTTACGGACAGGGGGCTTTATCACCCCTCCACTTT. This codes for CASSYGQGALSPLHF.

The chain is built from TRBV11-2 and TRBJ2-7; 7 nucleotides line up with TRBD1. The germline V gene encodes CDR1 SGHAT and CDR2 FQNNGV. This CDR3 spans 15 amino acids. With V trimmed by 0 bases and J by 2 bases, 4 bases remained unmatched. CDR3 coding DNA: TGTGCCAGCAGCTTAGAAGGGACAGCAGCCTACGAGCAGTACTTC. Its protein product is CASSLEGTAAYEQYF.

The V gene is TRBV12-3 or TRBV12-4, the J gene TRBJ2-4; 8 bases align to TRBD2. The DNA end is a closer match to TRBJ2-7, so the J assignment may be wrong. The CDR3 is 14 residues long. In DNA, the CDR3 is TGTGCCAGCAGTTTAGGAGCGGGAGTCTACGAGCAGTACTTC. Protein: CASSLGAGVYEQYF.